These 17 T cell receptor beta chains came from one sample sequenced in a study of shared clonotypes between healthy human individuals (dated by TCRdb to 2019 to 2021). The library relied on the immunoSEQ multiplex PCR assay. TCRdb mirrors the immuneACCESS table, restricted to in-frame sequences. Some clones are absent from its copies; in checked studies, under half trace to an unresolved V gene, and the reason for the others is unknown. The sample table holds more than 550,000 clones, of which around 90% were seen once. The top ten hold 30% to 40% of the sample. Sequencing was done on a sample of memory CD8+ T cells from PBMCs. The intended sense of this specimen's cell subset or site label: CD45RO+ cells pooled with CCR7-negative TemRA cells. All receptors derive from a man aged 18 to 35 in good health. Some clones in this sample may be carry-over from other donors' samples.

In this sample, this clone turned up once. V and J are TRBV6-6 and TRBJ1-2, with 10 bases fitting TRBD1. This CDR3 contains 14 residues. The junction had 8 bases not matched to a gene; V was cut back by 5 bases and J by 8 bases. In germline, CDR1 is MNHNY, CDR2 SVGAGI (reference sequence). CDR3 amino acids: CASSPGTGDSGYTF. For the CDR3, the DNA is TGTGCCAGCAGTCCCGGGACAGGGGATTCGGGCTACACCTTC.

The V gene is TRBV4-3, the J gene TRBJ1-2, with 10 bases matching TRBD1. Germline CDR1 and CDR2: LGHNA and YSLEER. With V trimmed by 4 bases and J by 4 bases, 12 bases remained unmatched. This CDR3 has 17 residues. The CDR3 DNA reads TGCGCCAGCAGCCCCCACCCGGCGACAGGGGGCGGCTATGGCTACACCTTC. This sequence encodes CASSPHPATGGGYGYTF.

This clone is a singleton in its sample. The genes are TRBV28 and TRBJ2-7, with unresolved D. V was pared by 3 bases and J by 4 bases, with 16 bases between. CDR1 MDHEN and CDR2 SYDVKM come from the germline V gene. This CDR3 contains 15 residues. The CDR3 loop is CASSFRLKGRYEQYF. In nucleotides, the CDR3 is TGTGCCAGCAGTTTTAGGTTGAAGGGTCGGTACGAGCAGTACTTC. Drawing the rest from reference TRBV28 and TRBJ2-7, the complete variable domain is DVKVTQSSRYLVKRTGEKVFLECVQDMDHENMFWYRQDPGLGLRLIYFSYDVKMKEKGDIPEGYSVSREKKERFSLILESASTNQTSMYLCASSFRLKGRYEQYFGPGTRLTVT.

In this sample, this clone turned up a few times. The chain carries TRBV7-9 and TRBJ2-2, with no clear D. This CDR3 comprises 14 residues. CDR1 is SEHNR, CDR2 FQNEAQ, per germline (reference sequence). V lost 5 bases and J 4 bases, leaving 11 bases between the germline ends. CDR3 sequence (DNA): TGTGCCAGCAGCCACACGGATACCACCGGGGAGCTGTTTTTT. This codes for CASSHTDTTGELFF.

CDR3 in DNA: TGTGCCAGCAGTTATATCCTCGGGACCGGGGAGCTGTTTTTT. Residues: CASSYILGTGELFF. This sequence joins TRBV6-6 and TRBJ2-2, with unresolved D. Germline CDR1 MNHNY, CDR2 SVGAGI (reference sequence). V dropped 3 bases and J dropped 5 bases, with 10 bases sitting between them. The CDR3 is made up of 14 amino acids.

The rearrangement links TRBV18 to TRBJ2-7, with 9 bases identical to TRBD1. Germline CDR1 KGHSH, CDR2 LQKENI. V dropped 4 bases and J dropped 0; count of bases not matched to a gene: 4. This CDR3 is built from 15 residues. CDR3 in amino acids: CASSRDRGTSYEQYF. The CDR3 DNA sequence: TGTGCCAGCTCACGAGACAGGGGGACCTCCTACGAGCAGTACTTC.

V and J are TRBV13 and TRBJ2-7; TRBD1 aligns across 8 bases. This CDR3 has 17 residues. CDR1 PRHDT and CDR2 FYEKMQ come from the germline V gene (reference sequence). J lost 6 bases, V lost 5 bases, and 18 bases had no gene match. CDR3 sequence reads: CASSPARGGQGLVEQYF. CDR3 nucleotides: TGTGCCAGCAGCCCTGCCCGTGGAGGACAGGGTCTAGTCGAGCAGTACTTC. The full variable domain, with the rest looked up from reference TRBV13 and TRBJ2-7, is AAGVIQSPRHLIKEKRETATLKCYPIPRHDTVYWYQQGPGQDPQFLISFYEKMQSDKGSIPDRFSAQQFSDYHSELNMSSLELGDSALYFCASSPARGGQGLVEQYFGPGTRLTVT.

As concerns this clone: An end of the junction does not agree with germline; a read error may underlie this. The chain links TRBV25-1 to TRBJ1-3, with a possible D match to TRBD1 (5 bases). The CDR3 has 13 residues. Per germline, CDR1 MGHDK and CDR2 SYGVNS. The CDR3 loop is CASSESGASSARF. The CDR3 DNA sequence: TGTGCCAGCAGTGAATCCGGGGCATCCTCGGCAAGATTT.

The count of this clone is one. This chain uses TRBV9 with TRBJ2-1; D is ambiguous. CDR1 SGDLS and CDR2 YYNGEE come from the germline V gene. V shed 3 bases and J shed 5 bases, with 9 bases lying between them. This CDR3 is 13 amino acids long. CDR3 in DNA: TGTGCCAGCAGCGCCTTTATCGACAATGAGCAGTTCTTC. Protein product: CASSAFIDNEQFF. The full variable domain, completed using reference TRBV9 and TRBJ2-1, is DSGVTQTPKHLITATGQRVTLRCSPRSGDLSVYWYQQSLDQGLQFLIQYYNGEERAKGNILERFSAQQFPDLHSELNLSSLELGDSALYFCASSAFIDNEQFFGPGTRLTVL.

CDR3 nucleotide sequence: TGTGCCAGCAGCGCACCTCTAGCGGGGGGACCCGGTGAGCAGTTCTTC. The encoded protein is CASSAPLAGGPGEQFF. This rearrangement joins TRBV9 to TRBJ2-1, with 11 bases lining up with TRBD2. V was clipped by 3 bases and J by 9 bases; unmatched bases: 11. This CDR3 is 16 amino acids long. Germline V CDR1 and CDR2: SGDLS, YYNGEE. The complete variable domain, with remaining parts taken from reference TRBV9 and TRBJ2-1, reads DSGVTQTPKHLITATGQRVTLRCSPRSGDLSVYWYQQSLDQGLQFLIQYYNGEERAKGNILERFSAQQFPDLHSELNLSSLELGDSALYFCASSAPLAGGPGEQFFGPGTRLTVL.

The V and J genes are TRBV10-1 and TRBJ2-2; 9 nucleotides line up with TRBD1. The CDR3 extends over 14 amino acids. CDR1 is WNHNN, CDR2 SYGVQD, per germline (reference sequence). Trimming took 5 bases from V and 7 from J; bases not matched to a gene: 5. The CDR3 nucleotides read TGCGCCAGCAGTCCGGACAGGGGCAGCGGGGAGCTGTTTTTT. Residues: CASSPDRGSGELFF.

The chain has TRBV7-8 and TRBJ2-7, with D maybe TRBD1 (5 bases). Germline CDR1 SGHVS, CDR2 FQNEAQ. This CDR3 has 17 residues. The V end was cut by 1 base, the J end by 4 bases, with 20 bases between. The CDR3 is CASSLEGLTPTRYEQYF. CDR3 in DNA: TGTGCCAGCAGCTTAGAGGGGTTGACCCCTACCCGTTACGAGCAGTACTTC.

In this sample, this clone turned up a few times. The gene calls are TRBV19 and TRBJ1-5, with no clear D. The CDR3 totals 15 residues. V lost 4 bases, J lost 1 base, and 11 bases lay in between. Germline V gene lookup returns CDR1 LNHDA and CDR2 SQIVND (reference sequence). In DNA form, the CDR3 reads TGTGCCAGTAGTACCCGGACTGCCAGCAATCAGCCCCAGCATTTT. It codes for CASSTRTASNQPQHF.

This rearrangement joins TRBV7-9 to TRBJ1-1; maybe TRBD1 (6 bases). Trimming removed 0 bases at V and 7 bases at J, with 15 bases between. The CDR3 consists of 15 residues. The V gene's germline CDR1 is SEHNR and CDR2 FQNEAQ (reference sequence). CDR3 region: CASSLAGQHSREAFF. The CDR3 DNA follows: TGTGCCAGCAGCTTAGCCGGACAGCACTCCCGTGAAGCTTTCTTT. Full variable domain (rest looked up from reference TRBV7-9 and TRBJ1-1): DTGVSQNPRHKITKRGQNVTFRCDPISEHNRLYWYRQTLGQGPEFLTYFQNEAQLEKSRLLSDRFSAERPKGSFSTLEIQRTEQGDSAMYLCASSLAGQHSREAFFGQGTRLTVV.

DNA of the CDR3: TGTGCCAGCAGTGGTGCGGTATCCTACGAGCAGTACTTC. Its protein product is CASSGAVSYEQYF. The chain carries TRBV6-1 and TRBJ2-7, with no clear D. The germline V gene encodes CDR1 MNHNS and CDR2 SASEGT. The CDR3 sequence is 13 residues long. Trimming took 4 bases from V and 1 from J, leaving 8 bases between them.

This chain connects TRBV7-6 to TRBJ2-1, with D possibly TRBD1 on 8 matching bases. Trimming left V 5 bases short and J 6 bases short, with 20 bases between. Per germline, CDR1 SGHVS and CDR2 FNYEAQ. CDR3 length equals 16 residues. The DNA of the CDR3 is TGTGCCAGCAGCCAGGGGGCGGGAGTAGGAAGCAATGAGCAGTTCTTC. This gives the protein CASSQGAGVGSNEQFF.

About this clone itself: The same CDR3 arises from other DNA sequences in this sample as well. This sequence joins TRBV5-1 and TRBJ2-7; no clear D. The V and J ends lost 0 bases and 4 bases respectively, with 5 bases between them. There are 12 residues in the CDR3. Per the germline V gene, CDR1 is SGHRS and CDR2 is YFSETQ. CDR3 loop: CASSLGAYEQYF. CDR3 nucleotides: TGCGCCAGCAGCTTGGGAGCGTACGAGCAGTACTTC.